These T cell receptor beta chains were read from a single sample in a study of CD8 T cells in Susac syndrome. TCRdb re-derived calls from the immunoSEQ multiplex PCR reads in MiXCR, one entry per CDR3 protein. The table includes approximately 150,000 distinct CDR3 sequences, approximately 95% detected once. Sample: CD4+ T cells from PBMCs. The receptors were sampled from a human donor with multiple sclerosis. Both conserved end residues are part of each CDR3. D genes are given only for firm matches. The size entry is marked missing in some rows and otherwise reads once, few, many or a size class.

V gene	J gene	D gene	clone size	CDR3 DNA	CDR3 protein
TRBV29-1	TRBJ1-1	-	once	TGCAGCGTTGTCAGATCCGACACTGAAGCTTTCTTT	CSVVRSDTEAFF
TRBV12-3/TRBV12-4	TRBJ2-1	TRBD2	once	TGTGCCAGCAGCGGACTAGTCCAGTTCTTC	CASSGLVQFF
TRBV7-9	TRBJ2-3	TRBD1	-	TGTGCCAGTTCGTTGACAGGGGGCGCGACAGATACGCAGTATTTT	CASSLTGGATDTQYF
TRBV7-2	TRBJ2-6	TRBD2	-	TGTGCCAGCAGCGTAGCGGGGGGACGCTCTGGGGCCAACGTCCTGACTTTC	CASSVAGGRSGANVLTF
TRBV20-1	TRBJ1-1	-	-	TGCAGCCCTCAACAAGCTTTCTTT	CSPQQAFF
TRBV29-1	TRBJ2-1	-	few	TGCAGCGATACAACAGGGTTTGAGCAGTTCTTC	CSDTTGFEQFF
TRBV4-2	TRBJ2-5	TRBD2	-	TGTGCCAGCAGCCAGACGACTAGCGGCGAGACCCAGTACTTC	CASSQTTSGETQYF
TRBV28	TRBJ2-7	TRBD1	once	TGTGCCAGCAGTCCCTTCTCCCTCCGGGACAGGGGTAGCCGGTCGTACTTC	CASSPFSLRDRGSRSYF
TRBV6-6	TRBJ1-2	-	-	TGTGCCAGCAAAACAGGGTCCGAGCGGTACTATGGCTACACCTTC	CASKTGSERYYGYTF
TRBV13	TRBJ2-3	-	-	TGTGCCAGCAGCTTAGGCGCTTCAAGGGGTTACGCAGATACGCAGTATTTT	CASSLGASRGYADTQYF
TRBV29-1	TRBJ2-7	TRBD2	-	TGCAGCGTTGGGGGACTACACTCCTACGAGCAGTACTTC	CSVGGLHSYEQYF
TRBV2	TRBJ2-2	TRBD1	-	TGTGCCAGCAGTGATGGGACAGGAACCGGGGAGCTGTTTTTT	CASSDGTGTGELFF
TRBV24-1	TRBJ1-5	-	once	TGTGCCACCAGTGACCCTCGAACGAATCAGCCCCAGCATTTT	CATSDPRTNQPQHF
TRBV3-1	TRBJ1-5	-	-	TGTGCCAGCAGCCAAGCTGCTCAGCCCCAGCATTTT	CASSQAAQPQHF
TRBV20-1	TRBJ1-5	-	-	TGCAGTGCTGCGGAGGGACAGCCCCAGCATTTT	CSAAEGQPQHF
TRBV7-9	TRBJ1-6	-	-	TGTGCCAGCAGCTTAGATCGGCCAGGGTTTTCACCCCTCCACTTT	CASSLDRPGFSPLHF
TRBV23-1	TRBJ2-7	TRBD2	-	TGCGCCAGCAGTCAACCGGGACTAGCTCTCTACGAGCAGTACTTC	CASSQPGLALYEQYF
TRBV29-1	TRBJ1-1	-	-	TGCAGCGTTGTCCGGGGGAAGGCCACTGAAGCTTTCTTT	CSVVRGKATEAFF
TRBV18	TRBJ2-7	-	-	TGTGCCAGCTCACCCAACTGGCGCGAGCAGTACTTC	CASSPNWREQYF
TRBV6-2/TRBV6-3	TRBJ1-1	-	once	TGTGCCAGCAGTCGGCGCCAAGTCATGAACACTGAAGCTTTCTTT	CASSRRQVMNTEAFF
TRBV10-2	TRBJ2-5	-	-	TGCGCCAGCAGTGAGTTAGAGACCCAGTACTTC	CASSELETQYF
TRBV7-2	TRBJ2-1	-	-	TGTGCCAGCAGCCCCAGGTTCTCCTACAATGAGCAGTTCTTC	CASSPRFSYNEQFF
TRBV18	TRBJ2-7	TRBD2	-	TGTGCCAGCTCACGAAGCGGGGGGGATTCCTACGAGCAGTACTTC	CASSRSGGDSYEQYF
TRBV3-1	TRBJ2-3	-	-	TGTGCCAGCAGCCAAGATCAACTAGCAACAGGAACAGATACGCAGTATTTT	CASSQDQLATGTDTQYF
TRBV10-3	TRBJ2-3	-	-	TGTGCCATCAGGCCGGGGGGCTCGACAGATACGCAGTATTTT	CAIRPGGSTDTQYF
TRBV7-2	TRBJ2-1	-	-	TGTGCCAGCAGCTTACCCCGCAGGGGAAATGAGCAGTTCTTC	CASSLPRRGNEQFF
TRBV19	TRBJ2-5	TRBD2	-	TGTGCCAGTACGGGTAGCGGGATGGAGACCCAGTACTTC	CASTGSGMETQYF
TRBV10-3	TRBJ2-1	-	once	TGTGCCATCAGTTCAAAGACCCCAAGCTCCTACAATGAGCAGTTCTTC	CAISSKTPSSYNEQFF
TRBV28	TRBJ1-2	-	-	TGTGCCAGCAGTTTAGATTGGGCGTCCTCCGATGGCTACACCTTC	CASSLDWASSDGYTF
TRBV9	TRBJ2-1	TRBD1	-	TGTGCCAGCAGCGTAGTTGACAGGGGGAATGAGCAGTTCTTC	CASSVVDRGNEQFF
TRBV5-1	TRBJ2-3	-	-	TGCGCCAGCAGCTTGGGCGGGGCAGATACGCAGTATTTT	CASSLGGADTQYF
TRBV10-3	TRBJ1-2	-	-	TGTGCCATCAGGAGTGCCATAGGGGGGCACTATGGCTACACCTTC	CAIRSAIGGHYGYTF
TRBV3-1	TRBJ2-1	TRBD1	-	TGTGCCAGCAGCCAACCGGGACAGGGTTGGAATGAGCAGTTCTTC	CASSQPGQGWNEQFF
TRBV7-9	TRBJ1-6	-	once	TGTGCCAGCAGCCCGGTGGTCCATTCACCCCTCCACTTT	CASSPVVHSPLHF
TRBV7-9	TRBJ1-5	-	-	TGTGCCACCCCGGGACGGGAGGATCAGCCCCAGCATTTT	CATPGREDQPQHF
TRBV5-1	TRBJ2-1	-	-	TGCGCCAGCAGCTTGGTACTTGACAATGAGCAGTTCTTC	CASSLVLDNEQFF
TRBV12-3/TRBV12-4	TRBJ2-3	TRBD2	-	TGTGCCAGCAGTCCCCTAGCGGGACGCACAGATACGCAGTATTTT	CASSPLAGRTDTQYF
TRBV29-1	TRBJ2-5	TRBD2	-	TGCAGCGTTGGGGTTAGCGGGATTGAGACCCAGTACTTC	CSVGVSGIETQYF
TRBV2	TRBJ1-5	TRBD1	-	TGTGCCAGCAGTTGGGACAGACATAGCAATCAGCCCCAGCATTTT	CASSWDRHSNQPQHF
TRBV5-4	TRBJ1-1	-	-	TGTGCCAGCAGCGGGCGAGGGAACACTGAAGCTTTCTTT	CASSGRGNTEAFF
TRBV2	TRBJ2-7	-	-	TGTGCCAGTCACGGGGGAGGGGGTTACGAGCAGTACTTC	CASHGGGGYEQYF
TRBV9	TRBJ1-2	-	-	TGTGCCAGCAGCGCTAAAACAGGGACCTATGGCTACACCTTC	CASSAKTGTYGYTF
TRBV7-9	TRBJ2-5	-	-	TGTGCCAGCAGCTCCGGACATTACCAAGAGACCCAGTACTTC	CASSSGHYQETQYF
TRBV20-1	TRBJ2-7	-	once	TGCAGTGCCATCCGGGACGGGGGCTACGAGCAGTACTTC	CSAIRDGGYEQYF
TRBV7-3	TRBJ2-2	-	-	TGTGCCAGCAGCCCGTCTACCCGGGAGCTGTTTTTT	CASSPSTRELFF
TRBV3-1	TRBJ2-2	TRBD2	-	TGTGCCAGCAGCATGGGACTAGTGGCGAACACCGGGGAGCTGTTTTTT	CASSMGLVANTGELFF
TRBV20-1	TRBJ2-1	-	-	TGCAGTGCTTCCGGTCCAGCCTTTGAGCAGTTCTTC	CSASGPAFEQFF
TRBV9	TRBJ1-1	-	-	TGTGCCAGCAGGGGGGTAGGAGATGAAGCTTTCTTT	CASRGVGDEAFF
TRBV4-1	TRBJ2-7	-	-	TGCGCCAGCAGCCAAGAGTGGGGTACAATCTACGAGCAGTACTTC	CASSQEWGTIYEQYF
TRBV27	TRBJ2-2	TRBD2	-	TGTGCCAGCCATAGGTTTAGCGGGCGAGTAGCCACCGGGGAGCTGTTTTTT	CASHRFSGRVATGELFF
TRBV23-1	TRBJ1-2	-	-	TGCGCCAGCAGGACCCGCTACACCTTC	CASRTRYTF